These 2 T cell receptor beta chains share one sample of origin, sequenced in a study of monozygotic twins with inflammatory bowel disease. TCRdb re-analyzed the 5' RACE reads; it lists each CDR3 protein once, without DNA. The sample has about 210,000 distinct CDR3 sequences, and its top ten clones hold around 1.5%. Sequencing used blood. The receptors shown here come from a human donor with ulcerative colitis or Crohn's disease, or a healthy co-twin of an affected twin (not recorded which).

This chain links TRBV20-1 with TRBJ1-5; TCRdb's D call of TRBD1 is untestable without DNA. The CDR3 is made up of 14 amino acids. Looked up from germline, CDR1 is DFQATT and CDR2 is SNEGSKA (reference sequence). CDR3 in amino acids: CSARATGTGQPQHF.

V gene TRBV7-3 combines with J gene TRBJ1-2; TCRdb selects TRBD1, and the lack of DNA leaves this call unchecked. This CDR3 spans 13 amino acids. Germline CDR1 reads SGHTA; CDR2 reads FQGTGA. The chain's CDR3 is CASSPYRGGGYTF.